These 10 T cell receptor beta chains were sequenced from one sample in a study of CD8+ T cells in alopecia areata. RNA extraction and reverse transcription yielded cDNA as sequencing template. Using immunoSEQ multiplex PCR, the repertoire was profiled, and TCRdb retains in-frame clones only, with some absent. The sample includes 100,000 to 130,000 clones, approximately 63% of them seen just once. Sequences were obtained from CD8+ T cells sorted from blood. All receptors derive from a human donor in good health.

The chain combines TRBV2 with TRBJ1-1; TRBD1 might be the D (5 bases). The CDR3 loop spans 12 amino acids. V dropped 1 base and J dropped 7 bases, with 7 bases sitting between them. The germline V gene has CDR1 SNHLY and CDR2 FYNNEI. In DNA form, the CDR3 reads TGTGCCAGCAGTGAAGGGGGGGGTGAAGCTTTCTTT. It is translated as CASSEGGGEAFF.

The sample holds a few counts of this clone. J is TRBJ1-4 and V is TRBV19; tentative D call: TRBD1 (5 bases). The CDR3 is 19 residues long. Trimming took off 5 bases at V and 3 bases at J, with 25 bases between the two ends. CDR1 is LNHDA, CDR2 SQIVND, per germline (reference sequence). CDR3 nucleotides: TGTGCCAGTAGTGACCCTTCCTACCTTTCAGGGAGGGCTAATGAAAAACTGTTTTTT. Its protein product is CASSDPSYLSGRANEKLFF.

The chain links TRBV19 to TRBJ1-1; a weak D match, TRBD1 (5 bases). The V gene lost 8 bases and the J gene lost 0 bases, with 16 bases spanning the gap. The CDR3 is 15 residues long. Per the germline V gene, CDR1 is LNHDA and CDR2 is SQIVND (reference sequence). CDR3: CASSLGQRMNTEAFF. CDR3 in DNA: TGTGCCAGTTCTTTGGGGCAGCGCATGAACACTGAAGCTTTCTTT.

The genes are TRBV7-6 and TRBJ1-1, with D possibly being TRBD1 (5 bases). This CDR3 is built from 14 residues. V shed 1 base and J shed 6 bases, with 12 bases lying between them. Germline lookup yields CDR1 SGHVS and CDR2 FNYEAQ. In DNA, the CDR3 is TGTGCCAGCAGCTTAGGGGGCGCATTCTCTGAAGCTTTCTTT. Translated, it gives CASSLGGAFSEAFF.

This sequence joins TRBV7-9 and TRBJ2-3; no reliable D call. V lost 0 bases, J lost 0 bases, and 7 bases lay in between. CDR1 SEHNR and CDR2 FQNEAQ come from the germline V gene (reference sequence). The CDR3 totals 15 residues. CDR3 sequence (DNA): TGTGCCAGCAGCTTAGCTTTCTCTAGCACAGATACGCAGTATTTT. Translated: CASSLAFSSTDTQYF.

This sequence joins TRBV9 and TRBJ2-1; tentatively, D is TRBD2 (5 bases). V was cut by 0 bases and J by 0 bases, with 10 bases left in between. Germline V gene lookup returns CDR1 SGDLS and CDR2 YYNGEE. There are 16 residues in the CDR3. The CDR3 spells CASSVEGGSSYNEQFF. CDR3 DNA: TGTGCCAGCAGCGTAGAGGGTGGGAGCTCCTACAATGAGCAGTTCTTC.

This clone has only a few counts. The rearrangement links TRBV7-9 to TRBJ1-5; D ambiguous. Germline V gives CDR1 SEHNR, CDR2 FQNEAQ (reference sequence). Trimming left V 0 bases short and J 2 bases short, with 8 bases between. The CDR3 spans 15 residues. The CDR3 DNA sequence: TGTGCCAGCAGCTTAGCAGGATACGGCAATCAGCCCCAGCATTTT. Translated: CASSLAGYGNQPQHF.

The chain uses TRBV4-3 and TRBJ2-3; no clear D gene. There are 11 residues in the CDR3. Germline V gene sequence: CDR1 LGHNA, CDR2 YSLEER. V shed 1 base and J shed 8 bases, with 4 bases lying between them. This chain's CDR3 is CASSQGGTQYF. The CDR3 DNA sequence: TGCGCCAGCAGCCAAGGTGGTACGCAGTATTTT.

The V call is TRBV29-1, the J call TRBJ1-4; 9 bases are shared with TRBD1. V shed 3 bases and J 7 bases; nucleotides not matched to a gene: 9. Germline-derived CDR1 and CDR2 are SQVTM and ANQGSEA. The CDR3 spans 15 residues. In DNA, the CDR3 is TGCAGCGTTGAGACAGGGGGGATTGGGATTGAAAAACTGTTTTTT. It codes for CSVETGGIGIEKLFF.

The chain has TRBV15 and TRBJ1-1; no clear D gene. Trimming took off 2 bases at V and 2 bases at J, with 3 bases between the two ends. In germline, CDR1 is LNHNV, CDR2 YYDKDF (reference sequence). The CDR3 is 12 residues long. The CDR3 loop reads CATSRTNTEAFF. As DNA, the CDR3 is TGTGCCACCAGCAGAACTAACACTGAAGCTTTCTTT.